This entry concerns a single TCR beta chain. Its cognate antigen is unknown. Looked up from germline, CDR1 is SGHVS and CDR2 is FNYEAQ. The CDR3 loop spans 16 amino acids. Unmatched junction bases numbered 4, after V lost 0 bases and J lost 0 bases. A multiplex PCR was run with 60 Vbeta primers and 13 Jbeta primers. Profiled with immunoSEQ multiplex PCR; TCRdb holds only in-frame clones, not every one. The sample lists 150,000 to 200,000 clones, around four fifths occurring once. The data were obtained in a study of cytomegalovirus exposure and HLA in healthy donors. Study-level background: An early data release held some 89 million unique TCRs from HLA-typed donors.

Study findings and constraints: Exclusion as indistinguishable affected some V segments, including TRBV6-2 and TRBV6-3. In an earlier analysis, most TCR beta V segments were productive about 87% or about 30% of the time.

Sequenced sample: PBMCs. The TCR comes from a woman aged 18 to 35 in good health and CMV-seronegative. J is TRBJ2-7 and V is TRBV7-6; 8 positions match TRBD2. As DNA, the CDR3 is TGTGCCAGCAGCTTAGCGCCGGGACTAGACTCCTACGAGCAGTACTTC. This translates into CASSLAPGLDSYEQYF.